This T cell receptor beta chain was sequenced during a study of technical replicates of blood from a few donors. Germline CDR1 SNHLY, CDR2 FYNNEI. V shed 2 bases and J shed 5 bases, with 13 bases lying between them. There are 15 residues in the CDR3. The protocol was immunoSEQ multiplex PCR, while the TCRdb copy is restricted to in-frame clones and leaves out a portion. The sample holds tens of thousands of clones, roughly 93% seen once. V and J are TRBV2 and TRBJ2-1; D gene uncertain. The source is a human donor in good health. The specimen sequenced was T cells isolated from PBMCs. Here the CDR3 reads CASSEIRALNNEQFF. CDR3 bases: TGTGCCAGCAGTGAAATCCGCGCTCTAAACAATGAGCAGTTCTTC.